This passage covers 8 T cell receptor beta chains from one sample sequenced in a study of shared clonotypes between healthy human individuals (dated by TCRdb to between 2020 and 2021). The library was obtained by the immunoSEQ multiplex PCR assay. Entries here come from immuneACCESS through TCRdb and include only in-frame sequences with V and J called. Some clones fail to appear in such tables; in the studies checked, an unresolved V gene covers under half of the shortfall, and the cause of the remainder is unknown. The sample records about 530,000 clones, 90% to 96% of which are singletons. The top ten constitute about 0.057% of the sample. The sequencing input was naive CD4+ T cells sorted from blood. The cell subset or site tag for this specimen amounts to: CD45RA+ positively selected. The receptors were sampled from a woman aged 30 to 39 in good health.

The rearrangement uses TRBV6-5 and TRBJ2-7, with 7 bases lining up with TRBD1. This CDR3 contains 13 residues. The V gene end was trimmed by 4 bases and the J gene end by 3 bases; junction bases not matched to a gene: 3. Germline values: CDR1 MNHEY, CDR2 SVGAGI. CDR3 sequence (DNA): TGTGCCAGCAGTTCGGGACAGATCTACGAGCAGTACTTC. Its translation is CASSSGQIYEQYF.

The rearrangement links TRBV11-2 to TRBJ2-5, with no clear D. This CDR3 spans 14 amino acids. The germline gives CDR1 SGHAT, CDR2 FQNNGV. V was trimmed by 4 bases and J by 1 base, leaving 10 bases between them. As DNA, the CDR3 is TGTGCCAGCAGCTCTTCTACAATCCAAGAGACCCAGTACTTC. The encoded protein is CASSSSTIQETQYF.

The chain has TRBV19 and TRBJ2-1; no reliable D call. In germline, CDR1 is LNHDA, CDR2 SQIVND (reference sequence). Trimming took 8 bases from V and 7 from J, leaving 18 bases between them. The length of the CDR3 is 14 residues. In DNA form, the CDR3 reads TGTGCCAGTGGGTCGAGGACCTCTAGGAATGAGCAGTTCTTC. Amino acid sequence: CASGSRTSRNEQFF.

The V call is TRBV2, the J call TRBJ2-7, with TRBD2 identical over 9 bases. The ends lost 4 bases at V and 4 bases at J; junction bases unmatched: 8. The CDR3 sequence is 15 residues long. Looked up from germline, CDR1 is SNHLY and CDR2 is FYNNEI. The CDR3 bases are TGTGCCAGCAGTGGGCTAGCGGGGAGGTCGTACGAGCAGTACTTC. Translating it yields CASSGLAGRSYEQYF.

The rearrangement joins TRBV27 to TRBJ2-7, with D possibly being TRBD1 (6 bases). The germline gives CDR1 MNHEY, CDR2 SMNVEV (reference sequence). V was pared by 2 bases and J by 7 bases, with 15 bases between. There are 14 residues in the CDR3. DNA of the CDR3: TGTGCCAGCAGTTTAAGTGGACAGCCACGTGAGCAGTACTTC. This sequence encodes CASSLSGQPREQYF.

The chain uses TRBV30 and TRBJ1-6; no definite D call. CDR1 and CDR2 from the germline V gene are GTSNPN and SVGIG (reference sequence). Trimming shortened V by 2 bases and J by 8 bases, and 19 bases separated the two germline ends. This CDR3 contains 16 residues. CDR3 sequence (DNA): TGTGCCTGGAGTCGGGTGGACGGAGGGTACGATTCACCCCTCCACTTT. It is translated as CAWSRVDGGYDSPLHF.

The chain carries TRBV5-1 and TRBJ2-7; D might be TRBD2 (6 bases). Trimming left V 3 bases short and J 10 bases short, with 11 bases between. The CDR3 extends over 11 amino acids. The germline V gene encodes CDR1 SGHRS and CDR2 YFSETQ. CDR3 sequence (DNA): TGCGCCAGCAGCTCGGGAGTCACACAGTACTTC. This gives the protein CASSSGVTQYF. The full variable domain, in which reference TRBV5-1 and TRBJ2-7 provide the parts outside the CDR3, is KAGVTQTPRYLIKTRGQQVTLSCSPISGHRSVSWYQQTPGQGLQFLFEYFSETQRNKGNFPGRFSGRQFSNSRSEMNVSTLELGDSALYLCASSSGVTQYFGPGTRLTVT.

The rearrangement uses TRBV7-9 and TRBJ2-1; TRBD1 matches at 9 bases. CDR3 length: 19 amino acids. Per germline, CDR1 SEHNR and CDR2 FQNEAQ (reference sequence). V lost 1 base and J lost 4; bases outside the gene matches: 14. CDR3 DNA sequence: TGTGCCAGCAGCTTAGGAGGGACAGGGAATCTCGGCGGGTACAATGAGCAGTTCTTC. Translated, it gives CASSLGGTGNLGGYNEQFF.